This entry describes one T cell receptor beta chain. Its antigen is currently unknown. The sample belongs to a study of CD8 T cells in ankylosing spondylitis. Notes on the study in general: Clones tied to disease were said to be significantly enriched in matched ankylosing spondylitis synovial fluid. Some motif variants were previously reported in reactive arthritis synovial fluid and blood. About 8 highly homologous variants made up a TCR beta motif, and this motif appeared characteristic of ankylosing spondylitis blood.

Preparation of TCR beta libraries was done by quantitative 5'-RACE with molecular barcodes. TCRdb passed the 5' RACE reads through MiXCR, listing each CDR3 protein once. The data contain about 360,000 distinct CDR3 sequences, 20% of them singletons. This sequence originates from a male donor with ankylosing spondylitis or in good health (not recorded which). The sample was blood, either unsorted or a sorted T cell fraction (not recorded which).

This CDR3 is CTFSSIGSDVTSTDTQYF. The CDR3 nucleotides are TGTACCTTCAGTTCCATCGGATCGGACGTAACTAGCACAGATACGCAGTATTTT. The J gene is TRBJ2-3, the V gene TRBV10-3; D unresolved. Germline assignment: CDR1 ENHRY and CDR2 SYGVKD. This CDR3 spans 18 amino acids.